These 16 T cell receptor beta chains were all obtained from the same sample, sequenced in a study of CXCR3-negative and CXCR3-positive naive CD8 T cells (dated by TCRdb to between 2019 and 2020). General conclusions and limits of the study: TRB CDR3s from CXCR3-positive naive cells showed higher hydrophobicity (lower Kidera factor 4), lower energy, and higher strength and volume indices than CXCR3-negative naive cells.

The data were produced on a NextSeq 550. The Human TCR Profiling Kit (MiLaboratory) was used to prepare UMI-labeled 5' RACE TRB cDNA libraries. TCRdb reprocessed the raw reads; every CDR3 protein sequence is a single record, and DNA is not supplied. This sample's listing comprises approximately 98,000 distinct CDR3 sequences. About 1.1% of the sample is held by the ten biggest clonotypes. Their specific antigens are unknown. The source material was naive CXCR3+ CD8+ T cells from blood. Explained via the paper, the cell subset or site label denotes: CD45RO-CCR7+CD27+CD95- naive CD8+ T cells expressing CXCR3 (TNR3+). The receptor source for this set is a human donor in good health. Some clones in this sample may be carry-over from other donors' samples.

The chain has TRBV27 and TRBJ1-1; as DNA is missing, the TRBD1 call by TCRdb cannot be tested. This CDR3 region has 15 residues. In germline, CDR1 is MNHEY, CDR2 SMNVEV (reference sequence). CDR3 amino acids: CASSSGQGVYTEAFF.

The chain is built from TRBV4-3 and TRBJ2-1; TCRdb calls TRBD2, which cannot be checked without DNA. CDR1 is LGHNA and CDR2 is YSLEER in the germline V gene. This CDR3 has 13 residues. The CDR3: CASSQGRGIEQFF.

This chain uses TRBV7-9 with TRBJ2-1; TCRdb's D call of TRBD2 is untestable without DNA. This CDR3 has 16 amino acids. Germline V lookup: CDR1 SEHNR, CDR2 FQNEAQ (reference sequence). CDR3 loop: CASSSSTSGAYNEQFF.

The CDR3 sequence: CASSLAVKAWGASYNEQFF. The gene calls are TRBV5-1 and TRBJ2-1; the D call of TRBD1 rests on TCRdb alone, since no DNA is present to check it. From germline, CDR1 is SGHRS and CDR2 YFSETQ. The CDR3 totals 19 residues.

The rearrangement uses TRBV19 and TRBJ1-1; TCRdb indicates TRBD1, and absent DNA this call remains unverified. Germline CDR1 is LNHDA and CDR2 is SQIVND (reference sequence). CDR3 length equals 15 residues. CDR3 sequence: CASSIGDRGVPEAFF.

This chain joins TRBV20-1 and TRBJ2-3; lacking DNA, the TRBD1 call made by TCRdb goes unchecked. Germline CDR1 and CDR2: DFQATT and SNEGSKA (reference sequence). The CDR3 has 15 amino acids. The CDR3 is CSATEGTFDTDTQYF.

The V and J genes are TRBV13 and TRBJ2-7; as DNA is missing, the TRBD2 call by TCRdb cannot be tested. There are 12 residues in the CDR3. Germline CDR1 and CDR2: PRHDT and FYEKMQ (reference sequence). CDR3 protein: CASSPAGPEQYF.

The V gene is TRBV29-1, the J gene TRBJ1-1; checking the TCRdb D call of TRBD1 is not possible without DNA. CDR1 is SQVTM, CDR2 ANQGSEA, per germline. This CDR3 region has 15 residues. Here the CDR3 reads CSVEEWTRGNTEAFF.

The chain combines TRBV13 with TRBJ2-7; TCRdb's assignment of TRBD1 cannot be checked, as there is no DNA. The CDR3 has 14 amino acids. Germline CDR1 reads PRHDT; CDR2 reads FYEKMQ (reference sequence). The CDR3 reads CASSLGLAPDEQYF. Complete variable domain (other parts from reference TRBV13 and TRBJ2-7): AAGVIQSPRHLIKEKRETATLKCYPIPRHDTVYWYQQGPGQDPQFLISFYEKMQSDKGSIPDRFSAQQFSDYHSELNMSSLELGDSALYFCASSLGLAPDEQYFGPGTRLTVT.

The chain recombines TRBV27 with TRBJ1-5; without DNA, the TCRdb call of TRBD1 cannot be checked. The CDR3 covers 16 residues. Germline V gives CDR1 MNHEY, CDR2 SMNVEV (reference sequence). CDR3: CASGSDRGVSNQPQHF.

This chain links TRBV4-2 with TRBJ2-7; TCRdb lists TRBD1, though no DNA is available to test this call. The CDR3 contains 15 residues. CDR1 and CDR2 from the germline V gene are LGHNA and YNFKEQ. CDR3 region: CASSQDRGNVYEQYF.

The chain employs TRBV29-1 and TRBJ2-7. This CDR3 is built from 11 residues. Germline values: CDR1 SQVTM, CDR2 ANQGSEA. The CDR3 sequence: CSVGGAYEQYF.

The chain joins TRBV7-2 to TRBJ2-1; the D call of TRBD2 rests on TCRdb alone, since no DNA is present to check it. Germline assignment: CDR1 SGHTA and CDR2 FQGNSA. The CDR3 loop spans 17 amino acids. The CDR3 sequence is CASSLLGSGGRYNEQFF.

The chain couples TRBV15 to TRBJ2-7; the TCRdb call, TRBD1, lacks DNA for checking. The length of the CDR3 is 13 residues. In germline, CDR1 is LNHNV, CDR2 YYDKDF (reference sequence). The CDR3 sequence: CATSSRTAYEQYF.

The chain employs TRBV28 and TRBJ2-3; TCRdb picks TRBD2, but there is no DNA to check that call. Per the germline V gene, CDR1 is MDHEN and CDR2 is SYDVKM. This CDR3 has 17 amino acids. CDR3 region: CASSLFVGGGLSDTQYF.

V usage is TRBV13 and J usage is TRBJ1-6. The CDR3 is 16 amino acids. In germline, CDR1 is PRHDT, CDR2 FYEKMQ (reference sequence). The CDR3 spells CASSFSGSSYNSPLHF.